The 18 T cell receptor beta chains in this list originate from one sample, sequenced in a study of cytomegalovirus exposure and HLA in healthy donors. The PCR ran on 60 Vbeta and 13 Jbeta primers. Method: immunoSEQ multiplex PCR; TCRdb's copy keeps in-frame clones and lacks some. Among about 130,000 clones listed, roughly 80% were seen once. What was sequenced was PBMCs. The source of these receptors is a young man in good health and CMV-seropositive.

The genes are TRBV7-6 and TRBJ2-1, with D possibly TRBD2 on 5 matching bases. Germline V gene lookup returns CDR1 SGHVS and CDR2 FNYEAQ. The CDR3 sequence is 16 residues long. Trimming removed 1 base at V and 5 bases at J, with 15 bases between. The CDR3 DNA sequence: TGTGCCAGCAGCTTAGGACCGCGGGCTGCCCACAATGAGCAGTTCTTC. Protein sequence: CASSLGPRAAHNEQFF.

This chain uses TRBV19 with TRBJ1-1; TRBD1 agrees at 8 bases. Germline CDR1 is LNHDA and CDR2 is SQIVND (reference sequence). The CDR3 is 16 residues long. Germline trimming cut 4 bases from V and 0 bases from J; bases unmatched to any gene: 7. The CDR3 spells CASSRGQVDMNTEAFF. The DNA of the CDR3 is TGTGCCAGTAGTAGGGGACAGGTTGATATGAACACTGAAGCTTTCTTT.

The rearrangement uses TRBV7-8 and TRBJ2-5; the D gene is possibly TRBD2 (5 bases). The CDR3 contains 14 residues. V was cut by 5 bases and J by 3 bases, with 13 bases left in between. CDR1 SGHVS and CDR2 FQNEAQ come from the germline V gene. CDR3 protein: CASSERVAEETQYF. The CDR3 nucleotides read TGTGCCAGCAGCGAGAGGGTAGCCGAAGAGACCCAGTACTTC.

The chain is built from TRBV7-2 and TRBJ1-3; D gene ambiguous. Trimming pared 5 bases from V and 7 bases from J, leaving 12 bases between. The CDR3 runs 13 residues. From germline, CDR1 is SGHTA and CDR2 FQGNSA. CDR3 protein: CASSRGGPNTIYF. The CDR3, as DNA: TGTGCCAGCAGCCGGGGAGGACCCAACACCATATATTTT.

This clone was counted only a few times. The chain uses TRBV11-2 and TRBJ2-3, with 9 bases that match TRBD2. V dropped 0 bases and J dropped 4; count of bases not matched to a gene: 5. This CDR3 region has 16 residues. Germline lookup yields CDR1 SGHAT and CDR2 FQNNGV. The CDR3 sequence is CASSLEASGVADTQYF. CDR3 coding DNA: TGTGCCAGCAGCTTAGAGGCTAGCGGGGTAGCAGATACGCAGTATTTT.

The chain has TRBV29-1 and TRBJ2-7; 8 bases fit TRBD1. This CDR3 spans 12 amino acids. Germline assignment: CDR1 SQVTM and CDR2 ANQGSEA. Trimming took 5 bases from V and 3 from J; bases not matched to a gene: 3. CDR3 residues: CSVYTGGYEQYF. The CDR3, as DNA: TGCAGCGTTTACACAGGGGGCTACGAGCAGTACTTC.

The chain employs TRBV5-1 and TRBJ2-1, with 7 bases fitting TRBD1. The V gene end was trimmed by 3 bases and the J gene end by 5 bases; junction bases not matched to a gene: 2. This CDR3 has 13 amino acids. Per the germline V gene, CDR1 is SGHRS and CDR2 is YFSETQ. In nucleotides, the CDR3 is TGCGCCAGCAGCTGGGACAGAAACAATGAGCAGTTCTTC. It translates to CASSWDRNNEQFF. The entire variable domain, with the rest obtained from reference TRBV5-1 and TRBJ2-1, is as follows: KAGVTQTPRYLIKTRGQQVTLSCSPISGHRSVSWYQQTPGQGLQFLFEYFSETQRNKGNFPGRFSGRQFSNSRSEMNVSTLELGDSALYLCASSWDRNNEQFFGPGTRLTVL.

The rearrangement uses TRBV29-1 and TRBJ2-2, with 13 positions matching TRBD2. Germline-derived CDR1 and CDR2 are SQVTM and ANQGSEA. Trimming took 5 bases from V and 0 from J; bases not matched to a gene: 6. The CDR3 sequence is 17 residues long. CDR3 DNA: TGCAGCGTTCCACTGGGACTAGCGGGAACGAACACCGGGGAGCTGTTTTTT. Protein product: CSVPLGLAGTNTGELFF.

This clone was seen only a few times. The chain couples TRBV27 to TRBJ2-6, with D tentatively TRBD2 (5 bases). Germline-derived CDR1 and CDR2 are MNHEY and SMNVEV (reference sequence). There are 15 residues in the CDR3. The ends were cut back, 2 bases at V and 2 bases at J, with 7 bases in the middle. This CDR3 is CASSLRRTGANVLTF. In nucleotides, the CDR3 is TGTGCCAGCAGTTTAAGGAGGACTGGGGCCAACGTCCTGACTTTC.

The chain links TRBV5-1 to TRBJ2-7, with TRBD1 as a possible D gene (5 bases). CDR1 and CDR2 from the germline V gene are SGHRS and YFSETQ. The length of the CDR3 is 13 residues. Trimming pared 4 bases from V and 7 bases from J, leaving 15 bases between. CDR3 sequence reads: CASSRPGLREQYF. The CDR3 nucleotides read TGCGCCAGCAGCCGTCCAGGGTTGAGGGAGCAGTACTTC.

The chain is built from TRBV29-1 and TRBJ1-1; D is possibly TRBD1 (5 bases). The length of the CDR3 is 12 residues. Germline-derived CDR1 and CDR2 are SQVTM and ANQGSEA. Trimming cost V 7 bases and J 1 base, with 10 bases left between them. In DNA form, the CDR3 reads TGCAGCGCCCAGGGCACGAACACTGAAGCTTTCTTT. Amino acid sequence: CSAQGTNTEAFF.

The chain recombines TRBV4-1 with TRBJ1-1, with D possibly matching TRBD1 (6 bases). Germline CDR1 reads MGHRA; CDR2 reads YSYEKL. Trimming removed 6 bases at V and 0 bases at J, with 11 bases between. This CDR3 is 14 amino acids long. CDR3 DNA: TGCGCCAGCAGGAGGGGGGGGCTGAACACTGAAGCTTTCTTT. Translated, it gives CASRRGGLNTEAFF.

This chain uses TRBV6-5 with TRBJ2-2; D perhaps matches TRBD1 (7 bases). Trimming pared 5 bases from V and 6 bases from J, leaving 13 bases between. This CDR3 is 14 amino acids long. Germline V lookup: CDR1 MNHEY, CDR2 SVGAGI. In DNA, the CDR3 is TGTGCCAGCAGTATGCTCAGGGGGGCCGGGGAGCTGTTTTTT. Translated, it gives CASSMLRGAGELFF.

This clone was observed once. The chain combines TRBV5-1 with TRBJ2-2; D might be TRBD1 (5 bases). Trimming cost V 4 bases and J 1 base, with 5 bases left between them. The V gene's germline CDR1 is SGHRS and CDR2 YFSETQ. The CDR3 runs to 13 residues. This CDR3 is CASSGQNTGELFF. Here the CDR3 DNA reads TGCGCCAGCAGCGGACAGAACACCGGGGAGCTGTTTTTT.

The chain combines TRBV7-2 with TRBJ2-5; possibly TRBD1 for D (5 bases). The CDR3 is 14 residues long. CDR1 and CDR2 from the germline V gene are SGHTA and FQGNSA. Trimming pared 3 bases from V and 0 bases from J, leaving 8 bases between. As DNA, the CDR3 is TGTGCCAGCAGCTTGGGGCAGTACCAAGAGACCCAGTACTTC. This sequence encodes CASSLGQYQETQYF.

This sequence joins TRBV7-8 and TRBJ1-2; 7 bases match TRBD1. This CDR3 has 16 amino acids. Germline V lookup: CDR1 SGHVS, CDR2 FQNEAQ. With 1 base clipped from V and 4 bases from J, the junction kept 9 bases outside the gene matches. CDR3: CASSLVGTARSYGYTF. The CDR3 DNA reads TGTGCCAGCAGCTTAGTTGGGACAGCCAGATCCTATGGCTACACCTTC.

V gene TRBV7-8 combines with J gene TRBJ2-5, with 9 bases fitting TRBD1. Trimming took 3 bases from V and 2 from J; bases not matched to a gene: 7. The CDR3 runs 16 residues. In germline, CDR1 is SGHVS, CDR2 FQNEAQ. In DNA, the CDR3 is TGTGCCAGCAGCTTGACGACCGGGACAGGGCAAGAGACCCAGTACTTC. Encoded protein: CASSLTTGTGQETQYF.

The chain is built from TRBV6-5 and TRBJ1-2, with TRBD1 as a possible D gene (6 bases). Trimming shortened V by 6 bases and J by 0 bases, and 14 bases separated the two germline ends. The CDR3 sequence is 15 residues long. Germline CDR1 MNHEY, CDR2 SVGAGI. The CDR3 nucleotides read TGTGCCAGCAGCTTAACAGGGCAAACTAACTATGGCTACACCTTC. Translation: CASSLTGQTNYGYTF.